This TCR beta chain was recovered during a study of metastatic and nonmetastatic thyroid tumors. CDR3 length: 14 residues. In germline, CDR1 is SNHLY, CDR2 FYNNEI. V was shortened by 6 bases and J by 0 bases, with 9 bases between the two germline ends. No treatment of any kind had been given to any patient before thyroid surgery. TCRdb re-clonotyped the PCR reads through MiXCR. The data contain 30,000 to 40,000 clones, less than 40% of them seen just once; the ten biggest clones take up over 20%. This clone showed up just a few times. The clonotype was recovered from a female donor with papillary thyroid cancer or a benign thyroid nodule (not recorded which). Some clones in this sample may be carry-over from other donors' samples. The sequenced sample consisted of tumor tissue. The chain has TRBV2 and TRBJ1-3; D unresolved. CDR3 loop: CASRSAFSGNTIYF. Written as DNA, the CDR3 is TGTGCCAGCAGGTCTGCATTCTCTGGAAACACCATATATTTT.